This T cell receptor (beta chain) was documented in a study of cytomegalovirus exposure and HLA in healthy donors. Study-level points and caveats: Later analysis reportedly placed an Asian-associated ancestry cluster below the roughly 700-donor mean in N-insertions.

The length of the CDR3 is 15 residues. Unmatched junction bases numbered 8, after V lost 5 bases and J lost 5 bases. Germline CDR1 and CDR2: SEHNR and FQNEAQ (reference sequence). Note on this clone: Antigen specificity is unknown.

PCR employed 60 Vbeta and 13 Jbeta primers. Sequencing used immunoSEQ multiplex PCR; TCRdb keeps in-frame clones, though not all of them. The table has some 120,000 clones, approximately 80% seen once. The chain joins TRBV7-9 to TRBJ2-2; TRBD2 matches at 7 bases. The clonotype was recovered from a man in his thirties or forties in good health and CMV-seronegative. Sequencing was done on a sample of PBMCs. The CDR3 region is CASSPRQGGTGELFF. DNA for the CDR3: TGTGCCAGCAGCCCACGGCAGGGAGGGACCGGGGAGCTGTTTTTT.